Following are 7 T cell receptor beta chains from one sample sequenced in a study of T-cell reconstitution after alpha-beta-depleted transplantation in children. Molecular barcoding with unique molecular identifiers was used for the TCRbeta library. Each CDR3 protein is one row after TCRdb ran MiXCR on the PCR reads. The table records 780,000 or so distinct CDR3 sequences, under 20% of them present only once. This specimen was PBMCs, mostly from graft donor cells, taken 360 days after TCRalphabeta/CD19-depleted stem cell transplant. The receptors originated from a male patient aged 10-17 years who had a stem cell transplant for acute lymphoblastic leukemia, so the T cells may come from the graft donor.

This clonotype has just a few counts. V and J are TRBV12-3 or TRBV12-4 and TRBJ2-7; TRBD1 might be the D (6 bases). CDR3 size: 14 residues. Trimming removed 1 base at V and 3 bases at J, with 10 bases between. The CDR3 DNA sequence: TGTGCCAGCAGTTTAGTTGGACAGCACTACGAGCAGTACTTC. As protein: CASSLVGQHYEQYF.

The chain joins TRBV5-1 to TRBJ1-2; 7 nucleotides align to TRBD1. Germline V gene data show CDR1 as SGHRS and CDR2 as YFSETQ. CDR3 length: 16 amino acids. Trimming cost V 2 bases and J 4 bases; bases outside gene matches: 11. CDR3 nucleotides: TGCGCCAGCAGCTTCGGGACAGCGATTTCCTTCTATGGCTACACCTTC. Protein product: CASSFGTAISFYGYTF.

This chain uses TRBV4-1 with TRBJ2-7; TRBD2 aligns across 8 bases. CDR3 length equals 15 residues. Germline loops: CDR1 MGHRA, CDR2 YSYEKL. J was trimmed by 2 bases and V by 1 base; bases with no gene match: 4. Here the CDR3 reads CASSQGSGSTYEQYF. The CDR3 DNA sequence: TGCGCCAGCAGCCAAGGGAGCGGGAGCACCTACGAGCAGTACTTC.

The rearrangement uses TRBV12-3 or TRBV12-4 and TRBJ2-7; TRBD2 matches at 9 bases. J lost 3 bases, V lost 5 bases, and 5 bases had no gene match. The CDR3 contains 14 residues. In DNA form, the CDR3 reads TGTGCCAGCAGTCCTAGCGGGATACTCTACGAGCAGTACTTC. This codes for CASSPSGILYEQYF.

This clonotype has just a few counts. The chain is built from TRBV6-2 or TRBV6-3 and TRBJ2-1; 10 bases line up with TRBD2. This CDR3 spans 15 amino acids. Germline CDR1 and CDR2: MNHEY and SVGEGT. V lost 7 bases and J lost 5; bases outside the gene matches: 8. CDR3: CASTPGTSAHNEQFF. The CDR3, as DNA: TGTGCCAGCACCCCCGGGACTAGCGCGCACAATGAGCAGTTCTTC.

The chain is built from TRBV3-1 and TRBJ2-5; 16 bases fit TRBD2. With V trimmed by 6 bases and J by 5 bases, 12 bases remained unmatched. The CDR3 has 18 amino acids. Germline-derived CDR1 and CDR2 are LGHDT and YNNKEL (reference sequence). This CDR3 is CASSKGLAGGYGRETQYF. CDR3 coding DNA: TGTGCCAGCAGTAAGGGACTAGCGGGAGGGTATGGCCGGGAGACCCAGTACTTC.

This clonotype was recorded a few times. This rearrangement joins TRBV29-1 to TRBJ2-2; D is perhaps TRBD1 or TRBD2 (5 bases each). This CDR3 spans 14 amino acids. The germline gives CDR1 SQVTM, CDR2 ANQGSEA. V lost 6 bases, J lost 0 bases, and 11 bases lay in between. CDR3 loop: CSVSGRTNTGELFF. CDR3 bases: TGCAGCGTCTCGGGACGTACGAACACCGGGGAGCTGTTTTTT.